Sequencing of this T cell receptor (beta chain) was carried out in a study of shared clonotypes between healthy human individuals. Study as a whole: A couple of women and three men aged 18 to 49 served as donors. Overall study findings and caveats: An effect of sequencing depth on clonotype sharing among donors was expected.

It was at deep level that the assay was run. Profiled with immunoSEQ multiplex PCR; TCRdb holds only in-frame clones, not every one. There are 400,000 to 600,000 clones in the sample; over 75% occur only once, and approximately 12% lies in the top ten. This CDR3 contains 14 residues. With 6 bases clipped from V and 3 bases from J, the junction kept 4 bases outside the gene matches. Germline assignment: CDR1 SGHNT and CDR2 YENEEA. Donors were healthy HIV-negative adults without recently reported acute infections or vaccinations. This clone has only a few counts. Its matching antigen is unknown. The gene calls are TRBV11-3 and TRBJ2-3; 9 nucleotides line up with TRBD2. Sequencing was done on a sample of PBMCs. The receptor was isolated from a middle-aged woman in good health. Some clones in this sample may be carry-over from other donors' samples. The CDR3 DNA is TGTGCCAGCAGTAGCGGGAGAGGTACAGATACGCAGTATTTT. Protein: CASSSGRGTDTQYF.